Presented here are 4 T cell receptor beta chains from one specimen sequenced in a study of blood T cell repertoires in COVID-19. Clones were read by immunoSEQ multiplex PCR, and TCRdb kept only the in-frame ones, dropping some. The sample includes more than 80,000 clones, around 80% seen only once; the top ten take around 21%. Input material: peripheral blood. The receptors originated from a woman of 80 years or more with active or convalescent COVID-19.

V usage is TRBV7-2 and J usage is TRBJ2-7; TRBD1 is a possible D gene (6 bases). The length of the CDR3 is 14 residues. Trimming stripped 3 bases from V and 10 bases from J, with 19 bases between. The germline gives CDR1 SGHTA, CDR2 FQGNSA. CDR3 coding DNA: TGTGCCAGCAGCTTGGTGTCGAACACAGGGACACAGTACTTC. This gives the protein CASSLVSNTGTQYF.

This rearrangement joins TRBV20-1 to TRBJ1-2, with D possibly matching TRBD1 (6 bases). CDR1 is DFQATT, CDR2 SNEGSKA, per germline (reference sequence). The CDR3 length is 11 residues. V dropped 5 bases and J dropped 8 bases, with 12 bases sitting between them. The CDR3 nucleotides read TGCAGTGCTTACAGGGCTGGGGGCTACACCTTC. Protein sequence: CSAYRAGGYTF.

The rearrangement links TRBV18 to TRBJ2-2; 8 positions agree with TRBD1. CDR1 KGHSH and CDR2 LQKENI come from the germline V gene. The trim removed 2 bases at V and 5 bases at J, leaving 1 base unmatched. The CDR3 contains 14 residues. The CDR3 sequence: CASSPGTGTGELFF. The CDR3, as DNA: TGTGCCAGCTCACCAGGGACAGGTACCGGGGAGCTGTTTTTT.

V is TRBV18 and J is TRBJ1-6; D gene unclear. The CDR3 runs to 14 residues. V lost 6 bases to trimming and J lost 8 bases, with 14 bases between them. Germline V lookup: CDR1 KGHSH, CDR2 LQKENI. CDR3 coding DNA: TGTGCCAGCTCGCTACCCTTAACTTATTCACCCCTCCACTTT. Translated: CASSLPLTYSPLHF.